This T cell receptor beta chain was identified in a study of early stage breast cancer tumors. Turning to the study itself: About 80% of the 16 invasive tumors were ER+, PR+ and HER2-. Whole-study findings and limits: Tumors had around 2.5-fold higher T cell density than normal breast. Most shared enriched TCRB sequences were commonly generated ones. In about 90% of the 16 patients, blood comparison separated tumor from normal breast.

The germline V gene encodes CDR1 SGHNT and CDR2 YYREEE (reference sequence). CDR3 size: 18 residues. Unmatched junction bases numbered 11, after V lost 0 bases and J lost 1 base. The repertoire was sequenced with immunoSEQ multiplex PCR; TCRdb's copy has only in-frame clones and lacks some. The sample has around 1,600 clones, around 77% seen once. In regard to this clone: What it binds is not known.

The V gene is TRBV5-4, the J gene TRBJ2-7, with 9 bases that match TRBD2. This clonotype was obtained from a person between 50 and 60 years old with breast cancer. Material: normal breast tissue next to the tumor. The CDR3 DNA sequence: TGTGCCAGCAGCTTGGCCGTAGGGACTAGCAATCAATCCTACGAGCAGTACTTC. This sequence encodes CASSLAVGTSNQSYEQYF.